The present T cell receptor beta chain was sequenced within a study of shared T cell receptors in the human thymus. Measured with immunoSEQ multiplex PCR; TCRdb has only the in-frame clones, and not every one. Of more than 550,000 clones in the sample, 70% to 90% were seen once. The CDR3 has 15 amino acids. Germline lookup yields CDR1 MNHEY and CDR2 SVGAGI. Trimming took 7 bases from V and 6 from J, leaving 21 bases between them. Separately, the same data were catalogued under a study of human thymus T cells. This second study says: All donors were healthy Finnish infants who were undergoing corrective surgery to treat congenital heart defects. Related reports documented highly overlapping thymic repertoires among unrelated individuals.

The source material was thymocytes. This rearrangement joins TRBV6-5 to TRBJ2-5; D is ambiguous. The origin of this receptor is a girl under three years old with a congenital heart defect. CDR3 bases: TGTGCCAGCACGGTAGATCGACGCGTTGGGCAGACCCAGTACTTC. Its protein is CASTVDRRVGQTQYF.